This T cell receptor beta chain was captured in a study of T cells in Graves' hyperthyroidism and ophthalmopathy. Reasons for excluding patients were uncontrolled infection, other autoimmune disease, pregnancy or lactation. Amplified TCR beta CDR3 regions came from RNA transcripts. The HTBI primer set served for first-round RT-PCR of the TCR CDR3. TCRdb re-called the multiplex PCR reads with MiXCR, one entry per CDR3 protein. The data show under 350,000 distinct CDR3 sequences, roughly 18% seen once. With respect to this clonotype: What it recognizes is unknown.

Overall study results and limits: Ophthalmopathy was distinguished from stable hyperthyroidism by 13 V-J signatures. Most expanded thyroid clonotypes above 0.001 recurred in blood.

This TCR came from a woman aged 50 to 60 with Graves' hyperthyroidism. The sequencing sample was made of blood.

The CDR3 spells CATSRDMENSPLHF. DNA of the CDR3: TGTGCCACCAGCAGAGATATGGAGAATTCACCCCTCCACTTT. The chain links TRBV15 to TRBJ1-6, with D hard to call. Germline assignment: CDR1 LNHNV and CDR2 YYDKDF (reference sequence). The CDR3 runs to 14 residues. With 0 bases removed from V and 7 bases from J, the gap between germline ends came to 7 bases.